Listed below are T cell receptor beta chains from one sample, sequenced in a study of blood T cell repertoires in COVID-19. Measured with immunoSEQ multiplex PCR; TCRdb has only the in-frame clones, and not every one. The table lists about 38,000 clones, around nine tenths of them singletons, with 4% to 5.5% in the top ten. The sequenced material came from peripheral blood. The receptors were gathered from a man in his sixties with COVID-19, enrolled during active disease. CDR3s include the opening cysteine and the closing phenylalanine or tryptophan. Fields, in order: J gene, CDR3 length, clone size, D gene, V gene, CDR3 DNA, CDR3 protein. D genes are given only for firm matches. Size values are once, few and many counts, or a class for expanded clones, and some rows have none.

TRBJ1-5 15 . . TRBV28 TGTGCCAGCACCACCGGGGGGGGGCTCAGTCAGCCCCAGCATTTT CASTTGGGLSQPQHF
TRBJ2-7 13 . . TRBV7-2 TGTGCCAGTAGCCAGACAGGTCGCTACGAGCAGTACTTC CASSQTGRYEQYF
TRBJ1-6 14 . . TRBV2 TGTGCCAGCAGCGACGGACAGAATAATTCACCCCTCCACTTT CASSDGQNNSPLHF
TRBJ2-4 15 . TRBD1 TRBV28 TGTGCCAGCAGCGGGACAGGTCCAGGGGATGACATTCAGTACTTC CASSGTGPGDDIQYF
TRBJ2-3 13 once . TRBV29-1 TGCAGCGTCGGGGAGGGGGGCACAGATACGCAGTATTTT CSVGEGGTDTQYF
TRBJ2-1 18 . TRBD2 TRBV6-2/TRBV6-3 TGTGCCAGCAGTTACTCGGCGCTAGCGGGAGGGCCTTGGAATGAGCAGTTCTTC CASSYSALAGGPWNEQFF
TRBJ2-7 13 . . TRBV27 TGTGCCAGCAGTTTATCCCGGTTCGACGAGCAGTACTTC CASSLSRFDEQYF
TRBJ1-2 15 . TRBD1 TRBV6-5 TGTGCCAGCAGTCGACAGGGATTTGGGAACTATGGCTACACCTTC CASSRQGFGNYGYTF
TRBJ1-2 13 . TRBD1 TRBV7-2 TGTGCCAGCAGCGATGACAGGGTCTATGGCTACACCTTC CASSDDRVYGYTF
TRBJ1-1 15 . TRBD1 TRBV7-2 TGTGCCAGCAGCTTAGCACAGGGGGGACACACTGAAGCTTTCTTT CASSLAQGGHTEAFF
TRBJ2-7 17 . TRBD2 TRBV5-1 TGCGCCAGCAGCACCGGAGGAGGAACGGGAGGGCCCCACGAGCAGTACTTC CASSTGGGTGGPHEQYF
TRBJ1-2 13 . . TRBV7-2 TGTGCCAGCACCCTGGGCCAGGGAGGTGGCTACACCTTC CASTLGQGGGYTF
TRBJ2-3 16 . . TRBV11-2 TGTGCCAGCAGCTTAAGGATCGGGGATGGCACAGATACGCAGTATTTT CASSLRIGDGTDTQYF
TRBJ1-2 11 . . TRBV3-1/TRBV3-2 TGTGCCAGCAGCCCGCGAGGTGGCTACACCTTC CASSPRGGYTF
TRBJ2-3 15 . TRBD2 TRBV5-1 TGCGCCAGCAGCTTAGCGGGGGATAGCACAGATACGCAGTATTTT CASSLAGDSTDTQYF
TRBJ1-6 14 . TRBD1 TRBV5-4 TGTGCCAGCAGCTTCACCGGGACAGACTCACCCCTCCACTTT CASSFTGTDSPLHF
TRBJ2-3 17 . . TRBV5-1 TGCGCCAGCAGCTTGGCGGTGACCATATTTGAGGCAGATACGCAGTATTTT CASSLAVTIFEADTQYF
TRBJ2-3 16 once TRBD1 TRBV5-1 TGCGCCAGCAGCTTGCTGGGACAGGGGGCGCGAGATACGCAGTATTTT CASSLLGQGARDTQYF
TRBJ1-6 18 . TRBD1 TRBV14 TGTGCCAGCAGCCAAGCCACCGGGACAGGGTTAAGTAATTCACCCCTCCACTTT CASSQATGTGLSNSPLHF
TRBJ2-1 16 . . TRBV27 TGTGCCAGCAGTTCAACACCCAATCCATCCTACAATGAGCAGTTCTTC CASSSTPNPSYNEQFF